A selection of T cell receptor beta chains follows, all from one sample in a study of T-cell memory formation after mild COVID-19. In TCRdb, the 5' RACE reads were re-called with MiXCR into one record per CDR3 protein. The sample carries under 300,000 distinct CDR3 sequences, less than 9.5% recorded once. Sequenced sample: PBMCs or a T cell subset sorted from them (not recorded which). These receptors all stem from a man aged 18-30 years who had mild COVID-19 (a few samples of this study predate the infection). Cell type and time point are not known. Each CDR3 is given with its conserved first and last residue. The D gene is left open where the match is weak. Size is omitted from some rows. Given values are once, few, many or a class for expanded clones.

TRBJ2-7 TRBV6-6 NA NA TGTGCCAGCAGCCGGTCCGGGACCCAGAGCTCCTACGAGCAGTACTTC CASSRSGTQSSYEQYF
TRBJ2-5 TRBV7-2 NA NA TGTGCCAGCAGCAGAGCCAACAGTCAAGAGACCCAGTACTTC CASSRANSQETQYF
TRBJ2-5 TRBV11-2 NA few TGTGCCAGCAGCCCTTTCGGCAGGGAATCTGAGACCCAGTACTTC CASSPFGRESETQYF
TRBJ2-3 TRBV7-3 NA few TGTGCCAGCAGCTTAACGGGGGGCAGGGATACGCAGTATTTT CASSLTGGRDTQYF
TRBJ1-6 TRBV18 TRBD1 NA TGTGCCAGCTCACGGGGACAGCCAAATTCACCCCTCCACTTT CASSRGQPNSPLHF
TRBJ1-1 TRBV20-1 NA many TGCAGTGCTAGACGGCGGGGCCCGAGCACTGAAGCTTTCTTT CSARRRGPSTEAFF
TRBJ2-5 TRBV4-2 TRBD2 few TGTGCCAGCAGCCGAGACGGTTCTAGCGGGGGTTATGAGACCCAGTACTTC CASSRDGSSGGYETQYF
TRBJ2-3 TRBV2 TRBD1 few TGTGCCAGCAGTGAAATAGGGGGCGCAGATACGCAGTATTTT CASSEIGGADTQYF
TRBJ2-3 TRBV11-2 NA many TGTGCCAGCAGCTTAATTACAGGGGAGGCAGATACGCAGTATTTT CASSLITGEADTQYF
TRBJ2-3 TRBV28 TRBD2 NA TGTGCCAGCAGTCCAGCGGGGGGGCCGTCAGATACGCAGTATTTT CASSPAGGPSDTQYF
TRBJ2-1 TRBV24-1 NA few TGTGCCACCAGTGATTCAACCAGCACTAGCCGGGGGAATATGGGCCCCCATGAGCAGTTCTTC CATSDSTSTSRGNMGPHEQFF
TRBJ1-3 TRBV20-1 NA many TGCAGTACCCCCGAAGACACCATATATTTT CSTPEDTIYF
TRBJ1-1 TRBV4-3 NA NA TGCGCCAGCAGCCAAGCGGCCCACGCGGGGAACACTGAAGCTTTCTTT CASSQAAHAGNTEAFF
TRBJ2-5 TRBV7-9 NA few TGTGCCAGCGTGGACGTCCAAGAGACCCAGTACTTC CASVDVQETQYF
TRBJ2-1 TRBV7-9 NA few TGTGCCAGCAGCTCGGGTTATACTCGGACGGGATTTAATAGGGATGAGCAGTTCTTC CASSSGYTRTGFNRDEQFF
TRBJ1-2 TRBV10-3 TRBD1 few TGTGCCATCAACCAGGGGGGGCTGGGCTACACCTTC CAINQGGLGYTF
TRBJ1-2 TRBV28 NA few TGTGCCAGCAGCACGGAGCGATATGGCTACACCTTC CASSTERYGYTF
TRBJ2-3 TRBV5-1 TRBD2 NA TGCGCCAGCAGCTTGGGACTAGCGGGGGGTCCCACAGATACGCAGTATTTT CASSLGLAGGPTDTQYF
TRBJ2-1 TRBV5-1 TRBD1 NA TGCGCCAGCAGCGCCCGGGACAGCGGCGATGAGCAGTTCTTC CASSARDSGDEQFF
TRBJ2-5 TRBV5-1 NA few TGCGCCAGCAGCTTGGCCGGCGGGGCGGAAGAGACCCAGTACTTC CASSLAGGAEETQYF
TRBJ2-1 TRBV12-3/TRBV12-4 TRBD2 NA TGTGCCAGCAGTCGTAGCGGGGGGGAATACAATGAGCAGTTCTTC CASSRSGGEYNEQFF
TRBJ1-2 TRBV6-2/TRBV6-3 NA few TGTGCCAGCAGTTATTCCTCGGAGATCGGCGGCTACACCTTC CASSYSSEIGGYTF
TRBJ1-4 TRBV7-2 TRBD1 NA TGTGCCAGCAGCGTCAGGACAGGGCGTAATGAAAAACTGTTTTTT CASSVRTGRNEKLFF
TRBJ2-3 TRBV4-1 TRBD2 many TGCGCCAGCAGCCAAGGACTAGCGAATCAAGATACGCAGTATTTT CASSQGLANQDTQYF
TRBJ2-3 TRBV12-3/TRBV12-4 NA many TGTGCCAGCAGTTTTAGGAGCACAGATACGCAGTATTTT CASSFRSTDTQYF
TRBJ1-5 TRBV24-1 NA few TGTGCCACCAGTGATTCCGGAGATCAGCCCCAGCATTTT CATSDSGDQPQHF
TRBJ2-7 TRBV3-1 NA NA TGTGCCAGCAGCCCGACACAGGCCTACGAGCAGTACTTC CASSPTQAYEQYF
TRBJ1-1 TRBV29-1 NA few TGCAGCGCCCGGGGTGGACAGATATCTAACACTGAAGCTTTCTTT CSARGGQISNTEAFF
TRBJ2-3 TRBV7-8 NA few TGTGCCAGCAGCTTAGATAAGCAAGATACGCAGTATTTT CASSLDKQDTQYF
TRBJ2-6 TRBV6-5 NA few TGTGCCAGCAGCCCCCGACGCTCTGGGGCCAACGTCCTGACTTTC CASSPRRSGANVLTF
TRBJ2-2 TRBV7-9 NA few TGTGCCAGCAGCCCGCCGGACATTCGGGCCACCGGGGAGCTGTTTTTT CASSPPDIRATGELFF
TRBJ2-7 TRBV7-2 NA few TGTGCCAGCAGCTTTACCGATCGCTACGAGCAGTACTTC CASSFTDRYEQYF
TRBJ2-3 TRBV12-3/TRBV12-4 NA NA TGTGCCAGCATCCCCCCGGCAGGGGGCACAGATACGCAGTATTTT CASIPPAGGTDTQYF
TRBJ2-1 TRBV5-1 NA few TGCGCCAGCAGAGGGGAATCCTACAATGAGCAGTTCTTC CASRGESYNEQFF
TRBJ2-3 TRBV28 NA few TGTGCCAGCAGTTTCCAGGGGGGGCCCAGGGCAGATACGCAGTATTTT CASSFQGGPRADTQYF
TRBJ2-7 TRBV29-1 NA many TGCAGCGCCGCGGGACACACCTACGAGCAGTACTTC CSAAGHTYEQYF
TRBJ2-5 TRBV20-1 NA few TGCAGTGCTAGAGGATGGCAGATAGAGACCCAGTACTTC CSARGWQIETQYF
TRBJ2-2 TRBV6-2/TRBV6-3 NA few TGTGCCAGCAGCCAGAGGGTATCGAACACCGGGGAGCTGTTTTTT CASSQRVSNTGELFF
TRBJ2-1 TRBV20-1 NA NA TGCAGTGCTAGGTTGCCGAGCTCCTACAATGAGCAGTTCTTC CSARLPSSYNEQFF
TRBJ1-1 TRBV6-5 NA NA TGTGCCAGCAGTTGGGCTAGTTTGGGAGGAACTGAAGCTTTCTTT CASSWASLGGTEAFF
TRBJ2-4 TRBV29-1 TRBD1 few TGCAGCGGCTGGACAGGGAACATTCAGTACTTC CSGWTGNIQYF
TRBJ2-1 TRBV7-2 NA NA TGTGCCAGCAGCCAGGGTGTGTTAGATGAGCAGTTCTTC CASSQGVLDEQFF
TRBJ2-1 TRBV3-1 NA NA TGTGCCAGCAGCCCCAACCTGGTAGAAGGGGAGCAGTTCTTC CASSPNLVEGEQFF
TRBJ2-2 TRBV7-6 TRBD2 NA TGTGCCAGCAGCCTAGCGGGCGGAGACACCGGGGAGCTGTTTTTT CASSLAGGDTGELFF
TRBJ1-1 TRBV29-1 NA NA TGCAGCGTTGATGGGCAGGGGTGGACTGAAGCTTTCTTT CSVDGQGWTEAFF
TRBJ1-6 TRBV21-1 NA many TGTGCCAGCAGCAAACCGGACAGAGCAAATTCACCCCTCCACTTT CASSKPDRANSPLHF
TRBJ2-7 TRBV11-2 NA NA TGTGCCAGCAGCTTAGGGGGATATACAGGGATTCCCTACGAGCAGTACTTC CASSLGGYTGIPYEQYF
TRBJ2-1 TRBV7-6 TRBD2 NA TGTGCCAGCAGCTTAGCACCTAGCGGGGGAACCCTAGGGTCCTACAATGAGCAGTTCTTC CASSLAPSGGTLGSYNEQFF
TRBJ1-6 TRBV2 TRBD1 many TGTGCCAGCAGAGGGACAGGATCACCCCTCCACTTT CASRGTGSPLHF
TRBJ2-1 TRBV4-1 TRBD2 NA TGCGCCAGCAGCCACCCTCGGGACTACCGGACTCCCGGAAATGAGCAGTTCTTC CASSHPRDYRTPGNEQFF
TRBJ1-6 TRBV5-1 TRBD1 few TGCGCCAGCAGCCTTTGGGGGACAGGTGGTTCACCCCTCCACTTT CASSLWGTGGSPLHF